This note documents a single TCR beta chain sequence. Clones were read by immunoSEQ multiplex PCR, and TCRdb kept only the in-frame ones, dropping some. The data show about 64,000 clones, more than 90% seen once. Germline V gives CDR1 MNHNS, CDR2 SASEGT. The CDR3 consists of 16 residues. V was clipped by 4 bases and J by 0 bases; unmatched bases: 7. The time point is: cycle 4 day 1 (C4D1), after less than 7 weeks of nivolumab. All patients experienced relapse after autologous stem cell transplantation, and brentuximab vedotin exposure was variable. These data come from a study of PD-1 blockade in classical Hodgkin lymphoma.

The rearrangement links TRBV6-1 to TRBJ2-7; 9 bases agree with TRBD1. The material sequenced was peripheral blood mononuclear cells (PBMCs), taken before the fourth cycle of nivolumab. The origin of this receptor is a human donor with classical Hodgkin lymphoma. The CDR3 sequence is CASSVTGTGSSYEQYF. Written as DNA, the CDR3 is TGTGCCAGCAGTGTCACCGGGACAGGGAGCTCCTACGAGCAGTACTTC.